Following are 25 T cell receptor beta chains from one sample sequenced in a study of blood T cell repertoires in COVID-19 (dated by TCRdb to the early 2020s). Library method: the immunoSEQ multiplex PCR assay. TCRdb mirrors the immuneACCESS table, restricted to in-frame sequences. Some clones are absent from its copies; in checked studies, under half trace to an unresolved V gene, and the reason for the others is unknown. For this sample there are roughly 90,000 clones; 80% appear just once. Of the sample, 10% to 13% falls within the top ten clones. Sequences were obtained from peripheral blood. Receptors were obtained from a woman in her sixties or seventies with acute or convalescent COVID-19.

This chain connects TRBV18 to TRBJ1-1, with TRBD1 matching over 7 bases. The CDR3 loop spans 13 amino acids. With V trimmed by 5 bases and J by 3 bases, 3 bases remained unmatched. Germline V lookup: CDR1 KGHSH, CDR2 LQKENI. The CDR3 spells CASSFGQDTEAFF. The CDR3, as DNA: TGTGCCAGCTCATTCGGACAGGACACTGAAGCTTTCTTT.

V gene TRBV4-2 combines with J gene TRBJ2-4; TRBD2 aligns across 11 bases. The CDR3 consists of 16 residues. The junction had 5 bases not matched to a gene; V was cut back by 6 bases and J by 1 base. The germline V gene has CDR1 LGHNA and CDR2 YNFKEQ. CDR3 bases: TGTGCCAGCAGTCATAGCGGGGGGGCTGCCAAAAACATTCAGTACTTC. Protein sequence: CASSHSGGAAKNIQYF.

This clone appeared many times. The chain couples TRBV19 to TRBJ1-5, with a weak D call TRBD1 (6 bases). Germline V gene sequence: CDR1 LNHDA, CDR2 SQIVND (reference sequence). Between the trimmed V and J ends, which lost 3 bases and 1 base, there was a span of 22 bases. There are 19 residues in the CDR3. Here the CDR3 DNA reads TGTGCCAGTAGTATTATTCTCGGCAGGGGCCGGGGAAGCAATCAGCCCCAGCATTTT. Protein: CASSIILGRGRGSNQPQHF.

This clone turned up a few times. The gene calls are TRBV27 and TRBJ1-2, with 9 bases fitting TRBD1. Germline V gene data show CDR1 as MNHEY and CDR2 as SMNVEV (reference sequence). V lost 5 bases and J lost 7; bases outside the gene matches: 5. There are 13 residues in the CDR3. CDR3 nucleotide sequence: TGTGCCAGCAGTGGACAGGGGTCGGGTGGCTACACCTTC. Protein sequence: CASSGQGSGGYTF.

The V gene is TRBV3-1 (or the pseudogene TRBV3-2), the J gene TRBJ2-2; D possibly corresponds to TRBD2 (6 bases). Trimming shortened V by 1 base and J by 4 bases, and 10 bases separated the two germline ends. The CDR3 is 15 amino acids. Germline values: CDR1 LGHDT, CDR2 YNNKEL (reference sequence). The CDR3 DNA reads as TGTGCCAGCAGCCAAGTAGGAGGGACCACCGGGGAGCTGTTTTTT. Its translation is CASSQVGGTTGELFF.

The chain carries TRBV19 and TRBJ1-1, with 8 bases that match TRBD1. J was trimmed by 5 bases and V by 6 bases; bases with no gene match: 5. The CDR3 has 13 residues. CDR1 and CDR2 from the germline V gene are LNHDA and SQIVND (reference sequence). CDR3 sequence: CASSYRGWTEAFF. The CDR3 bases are TGTGCCAGTAGCTACAGGGGGTGGACTGAAGCTTTCTTT. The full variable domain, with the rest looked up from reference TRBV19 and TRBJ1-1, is DGGITQSPKYLFRKEGQNVTLSCEQNLNHDAMYWYRQDPGQGLRLIYYSQIVNDFQKGDIAEGYSVSREKKESFPLTVTSAQKNPTAFYLCASSYRGWTEAFFGQGTRLTVV.

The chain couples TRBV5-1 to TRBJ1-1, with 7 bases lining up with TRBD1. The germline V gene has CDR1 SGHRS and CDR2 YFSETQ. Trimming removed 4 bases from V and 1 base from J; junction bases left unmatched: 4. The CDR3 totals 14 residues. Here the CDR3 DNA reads TGCGCCAGCAGCCTCCGGACAGGGAACACTGAAGCTTTCTTT. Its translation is CASSLRTGNTEAFF.

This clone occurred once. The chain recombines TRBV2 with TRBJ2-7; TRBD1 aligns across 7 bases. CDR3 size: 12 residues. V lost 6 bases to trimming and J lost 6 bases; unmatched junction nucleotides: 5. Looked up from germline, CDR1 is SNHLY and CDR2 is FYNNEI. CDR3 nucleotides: TGTGCCAGCAGAGAGACAGGGACCGAGCAGTACTTC. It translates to CASRETGTEQYF.

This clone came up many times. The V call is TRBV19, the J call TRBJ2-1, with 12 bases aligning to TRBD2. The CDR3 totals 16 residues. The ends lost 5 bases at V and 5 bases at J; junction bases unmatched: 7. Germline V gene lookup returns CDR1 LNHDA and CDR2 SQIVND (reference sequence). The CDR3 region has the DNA TGTGCCAGTAGTTCTCGGACTAGCGGGACTCACAATGAGCAGTTCTTC. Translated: CASSSRTSGTHNEQFF.

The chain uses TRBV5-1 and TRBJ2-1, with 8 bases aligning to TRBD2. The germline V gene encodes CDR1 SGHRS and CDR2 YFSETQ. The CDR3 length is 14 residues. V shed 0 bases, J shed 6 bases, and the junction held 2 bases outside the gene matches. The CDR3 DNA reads TGCGCCAGCAGCTTGGAACTAGCGGCCAATGAGCAGTTCTTC. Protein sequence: CASSLELAANEQFF.

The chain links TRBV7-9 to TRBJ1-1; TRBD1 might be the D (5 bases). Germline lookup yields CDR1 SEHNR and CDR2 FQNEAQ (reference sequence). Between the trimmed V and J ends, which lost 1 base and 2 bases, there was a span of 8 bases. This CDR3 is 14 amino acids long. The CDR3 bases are TGTGCCAGCAGCTTAGACAGGAGTAACACTGAAGCTTTCTTT. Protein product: CASSLDRSNTEAFF. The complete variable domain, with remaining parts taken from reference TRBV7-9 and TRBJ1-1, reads DTGVSQNPRHKITKRGQNVTFRCDPISEHNRLYWYRQTLGQGPEFLTYFQNEAQLEKSRLLSDRFSAERPKGSFSTLEIQRTEQGDSAMYLCASSLDRSNTEAFFGQGTRLTVV.

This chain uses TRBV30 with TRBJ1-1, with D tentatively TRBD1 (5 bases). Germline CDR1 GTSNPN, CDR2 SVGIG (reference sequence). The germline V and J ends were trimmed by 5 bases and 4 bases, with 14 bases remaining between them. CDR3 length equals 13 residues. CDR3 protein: CAWSQVGATEAFF. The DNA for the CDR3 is TGTGCCTGGTCACAAGTAGGGGCCACTGAAGCTTTCTTT.

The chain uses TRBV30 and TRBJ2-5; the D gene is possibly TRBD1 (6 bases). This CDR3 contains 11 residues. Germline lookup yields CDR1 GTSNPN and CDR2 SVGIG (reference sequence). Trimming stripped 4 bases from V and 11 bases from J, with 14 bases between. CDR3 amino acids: CAWKGGRAQYF. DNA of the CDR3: TGTGCCTGGAAAGGGGGTCGGGCTCAGTACTTC.

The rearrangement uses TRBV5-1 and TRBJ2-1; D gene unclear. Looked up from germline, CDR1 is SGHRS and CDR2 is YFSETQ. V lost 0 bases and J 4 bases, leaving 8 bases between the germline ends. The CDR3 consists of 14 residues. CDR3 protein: CASSLGSGYNEQFF. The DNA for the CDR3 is TGCGCCAGCAGCTTGGGGTCGGGTTACAATGAGCAGTTCTTC.

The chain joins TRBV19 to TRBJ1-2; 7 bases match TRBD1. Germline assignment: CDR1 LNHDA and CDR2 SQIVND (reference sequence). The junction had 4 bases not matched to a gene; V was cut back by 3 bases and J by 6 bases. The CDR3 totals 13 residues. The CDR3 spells CASSIRDSHGYTF. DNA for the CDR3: TGTGCCAGTAGTATCCGGGACAGCCATGGCTACACCTTC. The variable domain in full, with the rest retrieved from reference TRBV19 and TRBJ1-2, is DGGITQSPKYLFRKEGQNVTLSCEQNLNHDAMYWYRQDPGQGLRLIYYSQIVNDFQKGDIAEGYSVSREKKESFPLTVTSAQKNPTAFYLCASSIRDSHGYTFGSGTRLTVV.

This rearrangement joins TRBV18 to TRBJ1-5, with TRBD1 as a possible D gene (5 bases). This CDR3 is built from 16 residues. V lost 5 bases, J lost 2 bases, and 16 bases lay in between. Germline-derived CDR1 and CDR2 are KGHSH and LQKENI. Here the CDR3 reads CASSKGEGSGNQPQHF. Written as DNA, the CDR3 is TGTGCCAGCTCAAAAGGGGAGGGATCGGGCAATCAGCCCCAGCATTTT.

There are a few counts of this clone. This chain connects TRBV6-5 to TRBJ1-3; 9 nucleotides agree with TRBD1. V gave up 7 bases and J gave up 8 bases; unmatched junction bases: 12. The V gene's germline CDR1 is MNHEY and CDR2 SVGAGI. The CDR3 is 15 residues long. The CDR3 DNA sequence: TGTGCCAGCACCCGCGGGGGACAGGGACGGCACACCATATATTTT. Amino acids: CASTRGGQGRHTIYF.

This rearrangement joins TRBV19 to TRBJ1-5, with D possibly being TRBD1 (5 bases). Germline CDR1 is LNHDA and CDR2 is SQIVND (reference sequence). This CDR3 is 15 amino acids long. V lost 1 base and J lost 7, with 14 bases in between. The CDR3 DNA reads TGTGCCAGTAGTATAGGGCAGGGCAAGTGGCAGCCCCAGCATTTT. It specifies CASSIGQGKWQPQHF.

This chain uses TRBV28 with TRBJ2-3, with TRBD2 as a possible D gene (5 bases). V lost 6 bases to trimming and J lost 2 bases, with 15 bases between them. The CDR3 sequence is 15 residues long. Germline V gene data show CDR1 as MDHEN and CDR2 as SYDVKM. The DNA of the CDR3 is TGTGCCAGCAGCTCTGGAGCGGATTACACAGATACGCAGTATTTT. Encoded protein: CASSSGADYTDTQYF.

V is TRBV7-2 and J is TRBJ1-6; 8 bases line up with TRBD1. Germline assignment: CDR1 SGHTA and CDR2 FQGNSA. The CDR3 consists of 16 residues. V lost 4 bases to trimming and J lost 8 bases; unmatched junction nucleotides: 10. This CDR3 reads CASSYYWDRRYSPLHF. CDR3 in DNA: TGTGCCAGCAGCTACTACTGGGACAGGCGATATTCACCCCTCCACTTT. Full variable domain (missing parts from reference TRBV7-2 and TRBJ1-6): GAGVSQSPSNKVTEKGKDVELRCDPISGHTALYWYRQSLGQGLEFLIYFQGNSAPDKSGLPSDRFSAERTGGSVSTLTIQRTQQEDSAVYLCASSYYWDRRYSPLHFGNGTRLTVT.

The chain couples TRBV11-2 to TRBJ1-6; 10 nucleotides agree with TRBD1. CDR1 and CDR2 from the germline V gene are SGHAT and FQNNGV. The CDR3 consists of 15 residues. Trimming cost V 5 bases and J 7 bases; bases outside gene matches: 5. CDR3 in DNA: TGTGCCAGCAGCGGGGGGACAGGGGCGAATTCACCCCTCCACTTT. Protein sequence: CASSGGTGANSPLHF.

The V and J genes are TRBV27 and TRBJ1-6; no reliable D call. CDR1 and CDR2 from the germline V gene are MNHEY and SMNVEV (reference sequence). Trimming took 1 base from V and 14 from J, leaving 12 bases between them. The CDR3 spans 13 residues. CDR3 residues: CASSLWAAGTLHF. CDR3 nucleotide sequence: TGTGCCAGCAGTTTATGGGCCGCAGGAACCCTCCACTTT.

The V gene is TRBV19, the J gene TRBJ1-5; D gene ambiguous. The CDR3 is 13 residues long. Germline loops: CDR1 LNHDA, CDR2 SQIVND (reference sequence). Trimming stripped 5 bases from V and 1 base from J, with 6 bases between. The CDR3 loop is CASSVTSNQPQHF. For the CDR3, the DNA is TGTGCCAGTAGTGTTACAAGCAATCAGCCCCAGCATTTT.

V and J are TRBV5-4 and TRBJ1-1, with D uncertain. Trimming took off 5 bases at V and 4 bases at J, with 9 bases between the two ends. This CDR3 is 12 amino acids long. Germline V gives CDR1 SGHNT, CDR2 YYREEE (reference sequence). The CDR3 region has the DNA TGTGCCAGCAGGGAGACGGGCACTGAAGCTTTCTTT. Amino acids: CASRETGTEAFF.

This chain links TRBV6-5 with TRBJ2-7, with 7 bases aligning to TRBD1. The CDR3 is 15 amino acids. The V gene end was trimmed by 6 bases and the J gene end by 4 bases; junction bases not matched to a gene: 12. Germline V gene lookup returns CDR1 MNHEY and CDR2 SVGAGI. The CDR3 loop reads CASRTPTGSSYEQYF. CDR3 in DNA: TGTGCCAGCAGGACCCCGACAGGGTCGTCTTACGAGCAGTACTTC.